This is a list of T cell receptor beta chains from one sample in a study of cytomegalovirus exposure and HLA in healthy donors. Method: immunoSEQ multiplex PCR; TCRdb's copy keeps in-frame clones and lacks some. The profile shows approximately 200,000 clones, 75% to 85% of them singletons. Material: PBMCs. The receptor set was obtained from a woman aged 18-29 years in good health and CMV-seropositive. The CDR3 runs from the conserved cysteine through the conserved F or W. A D gene is named only where the DNA matches it firmly. Size values are once, few and many counts, or a class for expanded clones, and some rows have none.

D gene	V gene	J gene	clone size	CDR3 DNA	CDR3 protein
TRBD1	TRBV7-3	TRBJ2-4	NA	TGTGCCAGCAGCACGGGACAGGGGGCAAACATTCAGTACTTC	CASSTGQGANIQYF
TRBD2	TRBV10-3	TRBJ2-1	NA	TGTGCCATCAGTGATACTAGCGGGGGGCAGTTCTTC	CAISDTSGGQFF
NA	TRBV6-1	TRBJ2-1	NA	TGTGCCGGCAGTTCCGCGGAGTACAATGAGCAGTTCTTC	CAGSSAEYNEQFF
NA	TRBV4-2	TRBJ2-1	NA	TGTGCCAGCAGCCAAGATGTCAGCGGCGCCTACAATGAGCAGTTCTTC	CASSQDVSGAYNEQFF
NA	TRBV5-1	TRBJ1-1	NA	TGCGCCAGCAGCTTGGAAATCACGGGAAGTAGCGCTGAAGCTTTCTTT	CASSLEITGSSAEAFF
NA	TRBV14	TRBJ1-2	NA	TGTGCCAGCAGCCAAGGCAAGGGGTATGGCTACACCTTC	CASSQGKGYGYTF
TRBD2	TRBV7-6	TRBJ2-4	NA	TGTGCCAGCAGCTTAGCTCTAGCGGGTCATCAAAACATTCAGTACTTC	CASSLALAGHQNIQYF
TRBD1	TRBV10-1	TRBJ1-4	NA	TGCGCCGCACCGGGACAGCTCAATGAAAAACTGTTTTTT	CAAPGQLNEKLFF
NA	TRBV19	TRBJ1-5	once	TGTGCCAGTACGGTGGGCCCCCTTAGCAATCAGCCCCAGCATTTT	CASTVGPLSNQPQHF
NA	TRBV6-1	TRBJ1-2	NA	TGTGCCAGCAGTGAATGGGCAGCTTATGGCTACACCTTC	CASSEWAAYGYTF
NA	TRBV4-1	TRBJ1-3	NA	TGCGCCAGCAGCCAAGAGCCAGGGATTGAAAACACCATATATTTT	CASSQEPGIENTIYF
NA	TRBV6-6	TRBJ1-1	NA	TGTGCCAGCAGTTATGGCGCGGTAGGGGAGGAAACTGAAGCTTTCTTT	CASSYGAVGEETEAFF
TRBD2	TRBV7-8	TRBJ2-2	NA	TGTGCCAGCAGCCCATCGGGGGGGGTTCCCGGGGAGCTGTTTTTT	CASSPSGGVPGELFF